This TCR beta chain comes out of a study of OX40 agonist ivuxolimab in advanced cancers. The study's findings and limits: Averaged across samples, CD8+ T cells carried more expanded clones than CD4+ did. Certain nonresponding patients likewise had low normalized T-cell clonal expansion.

The CDR3 runs 12 residues. The germline CDR1 and CDR2 sequences are LNHDA and SQIVND (reference sequence). Between the trimmed V and J ends, which lost 3 bases and 4 bases, there was a span of 4 bases. On this clone itself: No antigen is known for it.

Assay: immunoSEQ multiplex PCR; the TCRdb copy retains only in-frame clones and omits some. This sample has under 100,000 clones, with roughly 92% found just once. The receptor comes from an adult with an advanced solid tumor such as melanoma, head and neck, liver or kidney cancer. This chain joins TRBV19 and TRBJ1-5; the D is unclear. Sequencing was performed on CD4+ or CD8+ T cells sorted from blood, taken in a trial of the OX40 agonist ivuxolimab. DNA of the CDR3: TGTGCCAGTAGTATCGGGAATCAGCCCCAGCATTTT. Protein product: CASSIGNQPQHF.